These T cell receptor beta chains were read from a single sample in a study of T cells in Graves' hyperthyroidism and ophthalmopathy. TCRdb called the multiplex PCR reads again in MiXCR, with one record for every CDR3 protein. The table lists about 620,000 distinct CDR3 sequences, roughly 16% of them singletons. Material for sequencing was blood. These receptors originate from a woman aged 25 to 39 with Graves' hyperthyroidism. CDR3s include the opening cysteine and the closing phenylalanine or tryptophan. D genes are given only for firm matches. A clone size is listed for some rows: how often the clone was seen (once, few, many), or a class if it is expanded.

.	TRBV12-3/TRBV12-4	many	TRBJ2-3	CASSFGAIDSTDTQYF	TGTGCCAGCAGTTTTGGGGCGATTGATAGCACAGATACGCAGTATTTT
TRBD1	TRBV3-1	few	TRBJ2-7	CASGRGDSSYEQYF	TGTGCCAGCGGCCGAGGGGACAGTTCCTACGAGCAGTACTTC
.	TRBV7-2	.	TRBJ2-2	CASSPNLNTGELFF	TGTGCCAGCAGCCCCAACTTGAACACCGGGGAGCTGTTTTTT
TRBD1	TRBV20-1	few	TRBJ2-1	CSASNTGQGTYNEQFF	TGCAGTGCTAGTAACACTGGACAGGGCACCTACAATGAGCAGTTCTTC
.	TRBV5-1	few	TRBJ2-7	CASSLTSGTGFYEQYF	TGCGCCAGCAGCTTAACTAGTGGGACGGGGTTCTACGAGCAGTACTTC
TRBD2	TRBV6-7	.	TRBJ2-1	CASTPFYRLAGENEQFF	TGTGCCAGCACCCCTTTTTATAGGCTAGCGGGAGAGAATGAGCAGTTCTTC
.	TRBV27	.	TRBJ2-2	CASRSKWALNTGELFF	TGTGCCAGCCGGAGTAAGTGGGCTTTAAACACCGGGGAGCTGTTTTTT
.	TRBV3-1	few	TRBJ1-1	CASSQVGAQAEAFF	TGTGCCAGCAGCCAAGTCGGTGCGCAGGCTGAAGCTTTCTTT
TRBD2	TRBV28	many	TRBJ2-7	CASSSSGSSYEQYF	TGTGCCAGCAGTTCGAGCGGGAGCTCCTACGAGCAGTACTTC
.	TRBV3-1	.	TRBJ2-2	CASGRSATGELFF	TGTGCCAGCGGGAGGTCGGCCACCGGGGAGCTGTTTTTT
TRBD1	TRBV30	many	TRBJ1-4	CAWSVLRDRGKLFF	TGTGCCTGGAGTGTACTTCGGGACAGGGGAAAACTGTTTTTT
TRBD1	TRBV20-1	.	TRBJ2-7	CSARPAGTAAYYEQYF	TGCAGTGCTAGACCGGCCGGGACAGCCGCTTACTACGAGCAGTACTTC
.	TRBV15	many	TRBJ1-2	CATSRNSFPYGYTF	TGTGCCACCAGCCGTAACAGCTTTCCGTATGGCTACACCTTC
TRBD1	TRBV6-5	few	TRBJ2-7	CASSYNLDRVLTYYEQYF	TGTGCCAGCAGTTACAACCTGGACAGGGTACTGACCTACTACGAGCAGTACTTC
TRBD2	TRBV27	many	TRBJ2-5	CASSSRGLGISEETQYF	TGTGCCAGCAGTTCTAGGGGACTAGGGATCTCGGAGGAGACCCAGTACTTC
TRBD2	TRBV6-2/TRBV6-3	.	TRBJ2-3	CASSGTSGDTQYF	TGTGCCAGCAGTGGGACTAGCGGGGATACGCAGTATTTT
.	TRBV6-1	few	TRBJ1-5	CASSADRSSNQPQHF	TGTGCCAGCAGTGCGGACAGAAGTAGCAATCAGCCCCAGCATTTT
TRBD1	TRBV28	many	TRBJ1-1	CASSYRGTNTEAFF	TGTGCCAGCAGCTACAGGGGAACGAACACTGAAGCTTTCTTT
.	TRBV19	few	TRBJ1-5	CASSIRHEGFNQPQHF	TGTGCCAGTAGTATTAGACACGAGGGTTTCAATCAGCCCCAGCATTTT
TRBD2	TRBV24-1	few	TRBJ2-2	CATSTLADTGELFF	TGTGCCACCAGTACCCTAGCGGACACCGGGGAGCTGTTTTTT
.	TRBV18	many	TRBJ1-1	CASSPDIAEAFF	TGTGCCAGCTCACCAGACATTGCTGAAGCTTTCTTT
.	TRBV20-1	.	TRBJ2-2	CSATFGQTGELFF	TGCAGTGCTACCTTCGGACAGACCGGGGAGCTGTTTTTT
.	TRBV2	many	TRBJ1-1	CASIRPGILNTEAFF	TGTGCCAGCATCCGCCCTGGGATACTGAACACTGAAGCTTTCTTT
TRBD1	TRBV29-1	.	TRBJ1-1	CSVAGLQGDTEAFF	TGCAGCGTTGCGGGACTCCAGGGGGACACTGAAGCTTTCTTT
TRBD1	TRBV28	many	TRBJ2-5	CASSLGTAQQETQYF	TGTGCCAGCAGTTTAGGGACAGCGCAACAAGAGACCCAGTACTTC
TRBD2	TRBV6-5	many	TRBJ2-7	CASSYEAGGNYEQYF	TGTGCCAGCAGTTACGAAGCGGGAGGAAACTACGAGCAGTACTTC
.	TRBV30	many	TRBJ1-1	CAWSVGGVPEAFF	TGTGCCTGGAGTGTTGGGGGTGTGCCTGAAGCTTTCTTT
.	TRBV20-1	few	TRBJ1-2	CSASGVGLYGYTF	TGCAGTGCTAGTGGCGTTGGATTATATGGCTACACCTTC
TRBD1	TRBV2	.	TRBJ2-3	CASSPGGNRGTDTQYF	TGTGCCAGCAGTCCAGGGGGTAACCGGGGCACAGATACGCAGTATTTT
.	TRBV28	many	TRBJ2-7	CASSLTTYEQYF	TGTGCCAGCAGTCTCACGACCTACGAGCAGTACTTC